The 28 T cell receptor beta chains presented below share a single source sample, sequenced in a study of neoadjuvant anti-PD-1 for oral cavity cancer. Some clones are missing from TCRdb's copy, which holds only in-frame ones; the method was immunoSEQ multiplex PCR. Here the sample spans about 16,000 clones, more than 70% being singletons. Specimen: PBMCs, collected before nivolumab (anti-PD-1) treatment. Every receptor here comes from a person between 40 and 80 years old with oral cavity squamous cell carcinoma.

The chain uses TRBV6-6 and TRBJ1-3; no definite D call. The CDR3 loop spans 15 amino acids. Trimming took off 5 bases at V and 4 bases at J, with 15 bases between the two ends. CDR1 and CDR2 (germline): MNHNY, SVGAGI (reference sequence). DNA of the CDR3: TGTGCCAGCAGTCCACAAGAGGGCAGCGGAAACACCATATATTTT. Its protein product is CASSPQEGSGNTIYF.

This sequence joins TRBV20-1 and TRBJ2-1; the D is unclear. Germline V gives CDR1 DFQATT, CDR2 SNEGSKA (reference sequence). The CDR3 runs to 11 residues. V lost 8 bases and J 9 bases, leaving 14 bases between the germline ends. Written as DNA, the CDR3 is TGCAGTCAGTCGCGGTTGGCTGAGCAGTTCTTC. Encoded protein: CSQSRLAEQFF.

The CDR3 is CASREGAIDGYTF. CDR3 DNA: TGTGCCAGCAGAGAGGGGGCGATCGATGGCTACACCTTC. This chain joins TRBV2 and TRBJ1-2, with 7 bases identical to TRBD1. V dropped 6 bases and J dropped 6; count of bases not matched to a gene: 7. Germline V CDR1 and CDR2: SNHLY, FYNNEI. The CDR3 totals 13 residues. The entire variable domain, with the rest obtained from reference TRBV2 and TRBJ1-2, is as follows: EPEVTQTPSHQVTQMGQEVILRCVPISNHLYFYWYRQILGQKVEFLVSFYNNEISEKSEIFDDQFSVERPDGSNFTLKIRSTKLEDSAMYFCASREGAIDGYTFGSGTRLTVV.

The chain has TRBV27 and TRBJ2-3; 7 bases agree with TRBD2. The trim removed 6 bases at V and 3 bases at J, leaving 9 bases unmatched. Germline V gene data show CDR1 as MNHEY and CDR2 as SMNVEV (reference sequence). The CDR3 covers 15 residues. CDR3 loop: CASRVLADPTDTQYF. The CDR3 nucleotides are TGTGCCAGCAGGGTTCTAGCGGACCCTACAGATACGCAGTATTTT.

This clone was seen only once. The junction departs from germline at one end; a sequencing error may be responsible. The CDR3 here is CASSPPGETYGYTF. CDR3 DNA sequence: TGTGCTAGCAGCCCCCCGGGGGAAACCTATGGCTACACCTTC. The chain links TRBV7-7 to TRBJ1-2, with TRBD1 as a possible D gene (5 bases). The CDR3 spans 14 residues. Germline V gives CDR1 SSHAT, CDR2 FNYEAQ (reference sequence).

This chain joins TRBV1 and TRBJ2-1; no DNA check was done on the table's D call, TRBD2. TRBV1 is a known pseudogene. The CDR3 runs to 12 residues. The CDR3 DNA sequence: TGCACCAGGAGCGGGAGGTACAATGAGCAGTTCTTC. Translation gives CTRSGRYNEQFF.

The J gene is TRBJ2-7, the V gene TRBV5-1, with a possible D match to TRBD1 (6 bases). This CDR3 spans 16 amino acids. Trimming took 5 bases from V and 1 from J, leaving 19 bases between them. The V gene's germline CDR1 is SGHRS and CDR2 YFSETQ. Here the CDR3 DNA reads TGCGCCAGCAGGTTATCCCCGGACAGATGGTCCTACGAGCAGTACTTC. As protein: CASRLSPDRWSYEQYF.

The rearrangement links TRBV7-9 to TRBJ2-5, with 12 bases fitting TRBD2. The germline gives CDR1 SEHNR, CDR2 FQNEAQ (reference sequence). The V segment lost 5 bases and the J segment 4 bases; nucleotides outside the gene matches: 8. The CDR3 spans 16 residues. The CDR3 spells CASSPTSGRRSETQYF. The CDR3, as DNA: TGTGCCAGCAGCCCAACTAGCGGGAGGCGTTCAGAGACCCAGTACTTC.

There are a few counts of this clone. The chain carries TRBV15 and TRBJ1-5, with D uncertain. The CDR3 has 15 residues. CDR1 and CDR2 (germline): LNHNV, YYDKDF (reference sequence). Trimming stripped 0 bases from V and 2 bases from J, with 8 bases between. The CDR3 reads CATSRDPGGNQPQHF. In DNA form, the CDR3 reads TGTGCCACCAGCAGAGATCCTGGGGGCAATCAGCCCCAGCATTTT.

The CDR3 DNA reads TGTGCCAGCAGTTACAGGGGATTTGGCTACACCTTC. Protein product: CASSYRGFGYTF. This chain connects TRBV6-5 to TRBJ1-2, with D possibly TRBD1 on 5 matching bases. Germline V gives CDR1 MNHEY, CDR2 SVGAGI. Deletions cut 2 bases from V and 7 bases from J, with 8 bases between. The CDR3 contains 12 residues.

The chain has TRBV10-3 and TRBJ2-7, with 12 nucleotides matching TRBD1. The CDR3 length is 16 residues. The junction had 8 bases not matched to a gene; V was cut back by 4 bases and J by 4 bases. CDR1 and CDR2 (germline): ENHRY, SYGVKD. The CDR3 loop reads CAISGYGTGGRYEQYF. The CDR3 DNA is TGTGCCATCAGTGGATACGGGACAGGGGGCAGGTACGAGCAGTACTTC.

The chain combines TRBV9 with TRBJ1-2; 9 bases agree with TRBD1. With V trimmed by 0 bases and J by 2 bases, 5 bases remained unmatched. The germline V gene has CDR1 SGDLS and CDR2 YYNGEE. This CDR3 comprises 16 residues. CDR3 DNA: TGTGCCAGCAGCGTAGACGGACAGGGGAACAACTATGGCTACACCTTC. Its translation is CASSVDGQGNNYGYTF.

This chain links TRBV5-4 with TRBJ2-1; D is perhaps TRBD1 (6 bases). Germline V CDR1 and CDR2: SGHNT, YYREEE (reference sequence). The CDR3 extends over 16 amino acids. Trimming removed 0 bases from V and 0 bases from J, with 10 bases in between. The CDR3 spells CASSLGADSSYNEQFF. The DNA of the CDR3 is TGTGCCAGCAGCTTGGGGGCGGACAGCTCCTACAATGAGCAGTTCTTC.

This clone showed up just a few times. V usage is TRBV2 and J usage is TRBJ2-7; unclear D gene. V dropped 8 bases and J dropped 6 bases, with 11 bases sitting between them. Germline V gene data show CDR1 as SNHLY and CDR2 as FYNNEI. This CDR3 contains 11 residues. CDR3 DNA sequence: TGTGCCAGCGGTACCTTTAGCGAGCAGTACTTC. Its protein is CASGTFSEQYF.

The rearrangement links TRBV7-9 to TRBJ2-5; TRBD2 aligns across 10 bases. CDR1 and CDR2 from the germline V gene are SEHNR and FQNEAQ (reference sequence). The CDR3 is made up of 16 amino acids. Germline trimming cut 1 base from V and 2 bases from J; bases unmatched to any gene: 4. As DNA, the CDR3 is TGTGCCAGCAGCTTAGGACCGGGACTAGCGCAAGAGACCCAGTACTTC. It specifies CASSLGPGLAQETQYF.

The chain uses TRBV29-1 and TRBJ1-4; D might be TRBD1 (6 bases). The CDR3 has 14 residues. The germline gives CDR1 SQVTM, CDR2 ANQGSEA. The ends were cut back, 6 bases at V and 8 bases at J, with 19 bases in the middle. CDR3 residues: CSVVDSLEGEKLFF. The CDR3 region has the DNA TGCAGCGTAGTGGACAGTCTCGAGGGCGAAAAACTGTTTTTT.

V and J are TRBV6-1 and TRBJ1-1; D unclear. V shed 4 bases and J shed 1 base, with 10 bases lying between them. This CDR3 region has 14 residues. Germline lookup yields CDR1 MNHNS and CDR2 SASEGT. Here the CDR3 reads CASSVGAENTEAFF. As DNA, the CDR3 is TGTGCCAGCAGTGTGGGCGCGGAGAACACTGAAGCTTTCTTT.

This clone was recorded a few times. The chain combines TRBV5-6 with TRBJ1-6, with D maybe TRBD1 (6 bases). CDR1 and CDR2 from the germline V gene are SGHDT and YYEEEE. The V gene lost 4 bases and the J gene lost 11 bases, with 22 bases spanning the gap. The CDR3 runs to 16 residues. The CDR3: CASSPWGGAVVAPLHF. CDR3 nucleotide sequence: TGTGCCAGCAGCCCGTGGGGGGGGGCGGTGGTAGCACCCCTCCACTTT.

This chain joins TRBV27 and TRBJ2-1; TRBD2 agrees at 12 bases. Losses at the gene ends were 5 bases for V and 8 bases for J; bases not matched to a gene: 10. Germline values: CDR1 MNHEY, CDR2 SMNVEV (reference sequence). This CDR3 has 16 residues. The DNA of the CDR3 is TGTGCCAGCAGTCGAACCCTAGCGGGAGGGGTCGATGAGCAGTTCTTC. It yields the protein CASSRTLAGGVDEQFF.

The rearrangement uses TRBV5-1 and TRBJ1-1, with TRBD1 matching over 8 bases. From germline, CDR1 is SGHRS and CDR2 YFSETQ. V dropped 6 bases and J dropped 0; count of bases not matched to a gene: 7. The CDR3 totals 15 residues. CDR3 sequence (DNA): TGCGCCAGCAAACTACAGGGGGTGTTGAACACTGAAGCTTTCTTT. This translates into CASKLQGVLNTEAFF. Full variable domain (missing parts from reference TRBV5-1 and TRBJ1-1): KAGVTQTPRYLIKTRGQQVTLSCSPISGHRSVSWYQQTPGQGLQFLFEYFSETQRNKGNFPGRFSGRQFSNSRSEMNVSTLELGDSALYLCASKLQGVLNTEAFFGQGTRLTVV.

This chain links TRBV2 with TRBJ2-7, with D perhaps matching TRBD1 (5 bases). V lost 4 bases, J lost 4 bases, and 14 bases lay in between. Looked up from germline, CDR1 is SNHLY and CDR2 is FYNNEI. The CDR3 is 14 residues long. The CDR3 DNA follows: TGTGCCAGCAGTGGGGGCATCTACCGGTACGAGCAGTACTTC. Its protein is CASSGGIYRYEQYF.

This sequence joins TRBV27 and TRBJ1-1; no clear D. The CDR3 runs to 12 residues. V dropped 6 bases and J dropped 5 bases, with 10 bases sitting between them. Germline V lookup: CDR1 MNHEY, CDR2 SMNVEV (reference sequence). As DNA, the CDR3 is TGTGCCAGCAGGCGGACTGTTACTGAAGCTTTCTTT. It specifies CASRRTVTEAFF.

In nucleotides, the CDR3 is TGCAGCGTTGAAGATATCCGACGGAATGAAGCTTTCTTT. This codes for CSVEDIRRNEAFF. The V gene is TRBV29-1, the J gene TRBJ1-1; D ambiguous. V lost 0 bases and J lost 7, with 12 bases in between. This CDR3 region has 13 residues. Germline V gene data show CDR1 as SQVTM and CDR2 as ANQGSEA.

This chain uses TRBV6-6 with TRBJ1-5; D is unresolved. The V end lost 5 bases, the J end lost 3 bases, and 14 bases lay between the germline ends. This CDR3 contains 15 residues. Germline V gene data show CDR1 as MNHNY and CDR2 as SVGAGI (reference sequence). The CDR3 loop reads CASSPPRRTNQPQHF. As DNA, the CDR3 is TGTGCCAGCAGTCCGCCTCGGCGCACCAATCAGCCCCAGCATTTT.

This chain's CDR3 is CASSHPSQGAYEQYF. The CDR3, as DNA: TGTGCCAGCAGCCATCCCTCCCAGGGGGCCTACGAGCAGTACTTC. V is TRBV11-2 and J is TRBJ2-7, with TRBD1 matching 7 bases. Germline loops: CDR1 SGHAT, CDR2 FQNNGV. This CDR3 spans 15 amino acids. V lost 5 bases and J lost 2; bases outside the gene matches: 9. Supplemented by reference TRBV11-2 and TRBJ2-7, the full variable domain reads EAGVAQSPRYKIIEKRQSVAFWCNPISGHATLYWYQQILGQGPKLLIQFQNNGVVDDSQLPKDRFSAERLKGVDSTLKIQPAKLEDSAVYLCASSHPSQGAYEQYFGPGTRLTVT.

V and J are TRBV2 and TRBJ2-2; 10 bases agree with TRBD2. Per the germline V gene, CDR1 is SNHLY and CDR2 is FYNNEI. This CDR3 has 15 amino acids. V lost 7 bases, J lost 6 bases, and 8 bases stayed unmatched. CDR3 residues: CASNQGLARAGELFF. In DNA, the CDR3 is TGTGCCAGCAACCAGGGACTAGCGCGCGCCGGGGAGCTGTTTTTT.

The chain joins TRBV11-2 to TRBJ2-7; D not resolved. CDR3 length: 16 amino acids. V lost 1 base to trimming and J lost 3 bases, with 16 bases between them. Germline assignment: CDR1 SGHAT and CDR2 FQNNGV. CDR3 sequence (DNA): TGTGCCAGCAGCTTAGCCCTCCGTCCGCTAAGCTACGAGCAGTACTTC. Protein sequence: CASSLALRPLSYEQYF.

This chain uses TRBV7-3 with TRBJ1-4, with D unclear. The CDR3 contains 13 residues. V was cut by 2 bases and J by 7 bases, with 8 bases left in between. Germline loops: CDR1 SGHTA, CDR2 FQGTGA. The DNA for the CDR3 is TGTGCCAGCAGCTTAGCGGACGGTGAAAAACTGTTTTTT. Encoded protein: CASSLADGEKLFF.